Included here is one T cell receptor (beta chain) sequence, with context. Its antigen is still unknown. Assay: immunoSEQ multiplex PCR; the TCRdb copy retains only in-frame clones and omits some. Seen here are approximately 300,000 clones, 70% to 90% observed once, and the top ten hold 1.9%. J was trimmed by 4 bases and V by 1 base; bases with no gene match: 7. The CDR3 covers 16 residues. Germline V gene sequence: CDR1 GTSNPN, CDR2 SVGIG (reference sequence). Treatment meaning: roughly 18 received Ad26.COV2.S at low or high dose, single or two shots; roughly five received placebo; per-sample allocation not given. Collection of the samples took place on day 63 after the first injection of vaccine or placebo. It was an adult aged 18-55 years in Boston who was the donor. These data are taken from a study of Ad26.COV2.S vaccination and SARS-CoV-2 variants. Study observations and caveats: The study found higher spike-specific TCR breadth in vaccine than placebo recipients.

Sequencing was performed on peripheral blood, taken in a trial of Ad26.COV2.S vaccine versus placebo. The clonotype comes from a person between 18 and 59 years old who received the Ad26.COV2.S COVID-19 vaccine or a placebo. V is TRBV30 and J is TRBJ2-1, with 10 nucleotides matching TRBD2. CDR3 DNA sequence: TGTGCCTGGAGTGCAGGAGCGGGGGGGCCTTACAATGAGCAGTTCTTC. Translation gives CAWSAGAGGPYNEQFF.